Presented here are 25 T cell receptor beta chains from one specimen sequenced in a study of blood T cell repertoires in COVID-19. Produced via immunoSEQ multiplex PCR; TCRdb's table is partial and in-frame only. The sample has roughly 200,000 clones, approximately 80% seen once. The sequencing sample was made of peripheral blood. The receptors stem from a woman over 75 with COVID-19, enrolled during active disease.

This clone was seen a single time. It is unclear where the CDR3 begins or ends on the DNA, so no DNA is shown, and the CDR3 is as TCRdb lists it. This chain uses TRBV15 with TRBJ1-2; the table calls TRBD1, which could not be checked here. The CDR3 length equals 13 residues, ends included. Germline V lookup: CDR1 LNHNV, CDR2 YYDKDF (reference sequence). This CDR3 reads CATSVPGWYGYTF.

This sequence joins TRBV15 and TRBJ2-3; TRBD2 is a possible D gene (6 bases). This CDR3 comprises 12 residues. V lost 0 bases to trimming and J lost 13 bases, with 11 bases between them. CDR1 is LNHNV and CDR2 is YYDKDF in the germline V gene (reference sequence). In DNA, the CDR3 is TGTGCCACCAGCAGAGATCTCGGGAGAAAGTATTTT. This codes for CATSRDLGRKYF.

The chain links TRBV18 to TRBJ1-1; 8 positions agree with TRBD1. Trimming cost V 6 bases and J 3 bases; bases outside gene matches: 9. CDR1 is KGHSH, CDR2 LQKENI, per germline. The CDR3 loop spans 15 amino acids. CDR3: CASSLQGGVDTEAFF. The CDR3 nucleotides are TGTGCCAGCTCCCTACAGGGGGGGGTAGACACTGAAGCTTTCTTT.

The chain uses TRBV10-1 and TRBJ2-7; TRBD2 might be the D (5 bases). V dropped 0 bases and J dropped 3 bases, with 9 bases sitting between them. Germline V gives CDR1 WNHNN, CDR2 SYGVQD (reference sequence). The CDR3 covers 14 residues. This CDR3 reads CASSESTGNYEQYF. The CDR3 DNA is TGCGCCAGCAGTGAGTCTACGGGGAACTACGAGCAGTACTTC.

The rearrangement joins TRBV19 to TRBJ1-2, with D possibly being TRBD1 (6 bases). This CDR3 has 14 residues. Germline V CDR1 and CDR2: LNHDA, SQIVND (reference sequence). V was trimmed by 3 bases and J by 2 bases, leaving 10 bases between them. The CDR3 sequence is CASSIRGFNYGYTF. In nucleotides, the CDR3 is TGTGCCAGTAGTATTAGGGGGTTCAACTATGGCTACACCTTC.

The V call is TRBV7-3, the J call TRBJ2-7; possible D gene TRBD2, 8 bases. The CDR3 is 15 amino acids. Deletions cut 4 bases from V and 7 bases from J, with 20 bases between. CDR1 SGHTA and CDR2 FQGTGA come from the germline V gene. The CDR3 sequence is CASSSSGTVAGEQYF. In DNA, the CDR3 is TGTGCCAGCAGCTCCTCCGGGACAGTAGCGGGGGAGCAGTACTTC.

The table lists this clone with a count of one. The V and J genes are TRBV2 and TRBJ1-2; D gene uncertain. Germline V gives CDR1 SNHLY, CDR2 FYNNEI. V was trimmed by 5 bases and J by 9 bases, leaving 25 bases between them. The CDR3 length is 16 residues. The CDR3 region has the DNA TGTGCCAGCAGTCGGCAGCCACTCAGCGAACTCATGAGCTACACCTTC. Translation: CASSRQPLSELMSYTF.

CDR3 residues: CASSKRRKTGRRVENSPLHF. The CDR3 DNA is TGTGCCAGCAGCAAAAGGAGGAAAACAGGGAGAAGGGTGGAGAATTCACCCCTCCACTTT. The chain links TRBV21-1 to TRBJ1-6; the D call TRBD1 from the table was never checked on the DNA. TRBV21-1 is reported as a pseudogene. The CDR3 has 20 amino acids.

The genes are TRBV5-4 and TRBJ2-2, with D unclear. This CDR3 is built from 15 residues. CDR1 and CDR2 (germline): SGHNT, YYREEE (reference sequence). V lost 3 bases, J lost 9 bases, and 18 bases lay in between. CDR3 coding DNA: TGTGCCAGCAGCTGGGCAGTGGATCCATCCCGGGAGCTGTTTTTT. Amino acid sequence: CASSWAVDPSRELFF.

The chain employs TRBV6-5 and TRBJ1-1; TRBD1 is a possible D gene (5 bases). Deletions cut 5 bases from V and 1 base from J, with 5 bases between. CDR1 MNHEY and CDR2 SVGAGI come from the germline V gene. The CDR3 sequence is 12 residues long. The CDR3 nucleotides are TGTGCCAGCAGTACAGGGAACACTGAAGCTTTCTTT. As protein: CASSTGNTEAFF.

J is TRBJ2-3 and V is TRBV7-3; D uncertain. Trimming pared 3 bases from V and 0 bases from J, leaving 10 bases between. Looked up from germline, CDR1 is SGHTA and CDR2 is FQGTGA. The CDR3 extends over 15 amino acids. The CDR3 DNA reads as TGTGCCAGCAGCTTTTCGACTGCTAGCACAGATACGCAGTATTTT. It specifies CASSFSTASTDTQYF. Variable domain in full (rest from reference TRBV7-3 and TRBJ2-3): GAGVSQTPSNKVTEKGKYVELRCDPISGHTALYWYRQSLGQGPEFLIYFQGTGAADDSGLPNDRFFAVRPEGSVSTLKIQRTERGDSAVYLCASSFSTASTDTQYFGPGTRLTVL.

The rearrangement uses TRBV19 and TRBJ2-1, with TRBD2 as a possible D gene (6 bases). In germline, CDR1 is LNHDA, CDR2 SQIVND (reference sequence). This CDR3 is built from 13 residues. The V and J ends lost 3 bases and 9 bases respectively, with 12 bases between them. CDR3 sequence: CASSMRAGTEQFF. The DNA of the CDR3 is TGTGCCAGTAGTATGCGGGCGGGAACTGAGCAGTTCTTC.

The CDR3 nucleotides are TGTGCCAGCAGCTTAGCGCAGGGGTTGGCCAATGAGCAGTTCTTC. Translating gives CASSLAQGLANEQFF. The chain combines TRBV7-2 with TRBJ2-1, with TRBD1 as a possible D gene (6 bases). CDR1 is SGHTA and CDR2 is FQGNSA in the germline V gene. The CDR3 consists of 15 residues. With 0 bases removed from V and 6 bases from J, the gap between germline ends came to 12 bases.

The gene calls are TRBV16 and TRBJ1-5; 10 bases fit TRBD1. CDR3 size: 17 residues. V dropped 0 bases and J dropped 6; count of bases not matched to a gene: 8. Germline V gene sequence: CDR1 KGHSY, CDR2 FQNENV. The CDR3, as DNA: TGTGCCAGCAGCCAATCGATTGGACGGACAGGGGGTCAGCCCCAGCATTTT. Its translation: CASSQSIGRTGGQPQHF.

This clone is a singleton in its sample. The chain combines TRBV12-5 with TRBJ1-4; D might be TRBD1 (6 bases). V lost 4 bases to trimming and J lost 6 bases, with 9 bases between them. CDR3 length: 13 amino acids. CDR1 is LGHNT, CDR2 FRNRAP, per germline. This CDR3 is CASGSGTYEKLFF. CDR3 coding DNA: TGTGCTAGTGGTTCCGGGACATATGAAAAACTGTTTTTT.

The genes are TRBV27 and TRBJ2-7, with TRBD2 identical over 8 bases. Germline-derived CDR1 and CDR2 are MNHEY and SMNVEV (reference sequence). V trimming: 11 bases; J trimming: 2 bases; junction bases outside the gene matches: 8. The CDR3 totals 13 residues. The DNA for the CDR3 is TGTGCCTCCACGGGGGGGAGTACCTACGAGCAGTACTTC. Its protein is CASTGGSTYEQYF.

The V gene is TRBV10-3, the J gene TRBJ2-2, with 10 positions matching TRBD2. There are 14 residues in the CDR3. Germline V gene lookup returns CDR1 ENHRY and CDR2 SYGVKD. The ends lost 10 bases at V and 4 bases at J; junction bases unmatched: 6. The CDR3 reads CATLAGVPTGELFF. For the CDR3, the DNA is TGTGCCACCCTAGCGGGGGTTCCCACCGGGGAGCTGTTTTTT.

The V gene is TRBV5-4, the J gene TRBJ1-2; perhaps TRBD1 as D (5 bases). CDR1 and CDR2 (germline): SGHNT, YYREEE (reference sequence). The ends were cut back, 4 bases at V and 0 bases at J, with 10 bases in the middle. The length of the CDR3 is 14 residues. The CDR3 reads CASSPDSSNYGYTF. DNA of the CDR3: TGTGCCAGCAGCCCAGACAGTTCTAACTATGGCTACACCTTC.

The chain employs TRBV28 and TRBJ1-2; 9 bases align to TRBD1. This CDR3 is built from 16 residues. Looked up from germline, CDR1 is MDHEN and CDR2 is SYDVKM. J was trimmed by 4 bases and V by 6 bases; bases with no gene match: 12. CDR3 amino acids: CASSNPPGTGLYGYTF. As DNA, the CDR3 is TGTGCCAGCAGCAACCCTCCGGGGACAGGGCTCTATGGCTACACCTTC.

This rearrangement joins TRBV4-1 to TRBJ2-3; possible D gene TRBD1, 5 bases. V was cut by 0 bases and J by 2 bases, with 15 bases left in between. The CDR3 is 17 residues long. Germline loops: CDR1 MGHRA, CDR2 YSYEKL. CDR3 sequence: CASSQELGRRYTDTQYF. The DNA of the CDR3 is TGCGCCAGCAGCCAAGAATTGGGGCGGCGATACACAGATACGCAGTATTTT.

The gene calls are TRBV7-8 and TRBJ2-7; 14 bases align to TRBD2. The J segment lost 1 base and the V segment lost 8 bases, leaving 1 base of the junction unmatched. CDR1 SGHVS and CDR2 FQNEAQ come from the germline V gene. This CDR3 is 14 amino acids long. In DNA, the CDR3 is TGTGCCAGCCGGACTAGCGGGAGGTCCTACGAGCAGTACTTC. It specifies CASRTSGRSYEQYF.

In this sample, this clone turned up once. The chain employs TRBV5-5 and TRBJ2-3; D is perhaps TRBD2 (6 bases). Germline loops: CDR1 SGHKS, CDR2 YYEKEE (reference sequence). Trimming left V 2 bases short and J 1 base short, with 14 bases between. The length of the CDR3 is 16 residues. The CDR3 DNA reads TGTGCCAGCAGCTTAGAAGGGCAGCGGGGCACAGATACGCAGTATTTT. As protein: CASSLEGQRGTDTQYF.

This chain links TRBV5-4 with TRBJ1-2; D gene unclear. Trimming left V 3 bases short and J 8 bases short, with 14 bases between. The CDR3 is made up of 13 amino acids. In germline, CDR1 is SGHNT, CDR2 YYREEE (reference sequence). The CDR3 loop is CASSSSRGGGYTF. Here the CDR3 DNA reads TGTGCCAGCAGCTCCTCACGCGGAGGAGGCTACACCTTC.

The chain uses TRBV29-1 and TRBJ2-3; perhaps TRBD1 as D (7 bases). The CDR3 covers 17 residues. V gave up 8 bases and J gave up 1 base, with 25 bases separating them. Germline values: CDR1 SQVTM, CDR2 ANQGSEA. The DNA for the CDR3 is TGCAGCACAACCTCGGGCAGGGGGGATATACGCACAGATACGCAGTATTTT. It specifies CSTTSGRGDIRTDTQYF.

The chain combines TRBV5-1 with TRBJ1-3; D uncertain. Trimming removed 2 bases from V and 0 bases from J, with 9 bases in between. From germline, CDR1 is SGHRS and CDR2 YFSETQ. The CDR3 covers 15 residues. The DNA for the CDR3 is TGCGCCAGCAGCTTCGACGGAGTCTCTGGAAACACCATATATTTT. It translates to CASSFDGVSGNTIYF.